The 32 T cell receptor beta chains below all came from one sample that was sequenced in a study of CD8+ T cells in alopecia areata. Cell sorting was performed on pooled cutaneous lymph node cells with CD4, CD8alpha, NKG2D, NKG2ACE and other markers. The sequencing template was cDNA reverse transcribed from extracted RNA. Libraries were prepared by immunoSEQ multiplex PCR; TCRdb keeps only in-frame clonotypes and omits some of them. This repertoire lists approximately 10,000 clones without singletons; over 15% sits in the top ten. Sequenced input: CD8+ T cells sorted from a lymph node. The receptors stem from a C3H/HeJ mouse with alopecia areata. The strain's MHC type: H2-k.

This clone counts as medium-sized. Gene names denote mouse genes. The CDR3 region is CASSQAPTGGAYEQYF. Incomplete CDR3 DNA: TGTGCCAGCAGCCAAGCCCCGACTGGGGGGGCCTAT. The rearrangement links TRBV5 to TRBJ2-7, with 11 positions matching TRBD2. With the read ending 4 residues before the CDR3 end, the germline J gene is used to fill in that end. The CDR3 has 16 amino acids. Per germline, CDR1 LGHNA and CDR2 YNLKQL (reference sequence). J gave up 2 bases and V 1 base, and 4 bases lay outside the gene matches.

The sample holds many counts of this clone. Gene labels here are mouse ones. The read ends 4 residues early relative to the CDR3; the germline J gene fills the gap. The rearrangement uses TRBV16 and TRBJ2-4; TRBD1 is a possible D gene (5 bases). CDR1 and CDR2 from the germline V gene are SGHSA and FRNQAP. The CDR3 has 13 amino acids. The part of the CDR3 DNA that was read is TGTGCAAGCAGCTTCGGACAAATAAAC. Translated, it gives CASSFGQIN. Given in full, the CDR3 is CASSFGQINTLYF.

In regard to this clone: These gene names are mouse names. The CDR3 extends 4 residues past the end of the read, so its final part is completed from the germline J gene. The chain carries TRBV4 and TRBJ1-2, with TRBD1 matching 9 bases. This CDR3 contains 14 residues. Germline V gene lookup returns CDR1 LGHDT and CDR2 YNNKQL (reference sequence). Trimming cost V 4 bases and J 2 bases; bases outside gene matches: 2. The CDR3 is CASSSGTGNSDYTF. Partial CDR3 DNA: TGTGCCAGCAGCTCCGGGACAGGGAACTCC.

This clone ranks as medium-sized. Each gene name is a mouse one. The DNA ends 4 residues before the CDR3 does, and the rest of the CDR3 is filled in from the germline J gene. This rearrangement joins TRBV19 to TRBJ1-1; 11 bases line up with TRBD1. CDR1 is FNHDT and CDR2 is SITEND in the germline V gene (reference sequence). The CDR3 extends over 12 amino acids. The covered CDR3 bases are TGTGCCAGCAGTGGGACAGGGGGA. Protein: CASSGTGG. The full-length CDR3 reads as CASSGTGGEVFF.

This clone was counted many times. The germline and genes are mouse ones. The observed sequence ends 4 residues before the CDR3 terminus, with the missing tail filled in from the germline J gene. The V gene is TRBV5, the J gene TRBJ2-5; 7 bases agree with TRBD2. Germline trimming cut 0 bases from V and 3 bases from J; bases unmatched to any gene: 3. From germline, CDR1 is LGHNA and CDR2 YNLKQL (reference sequence). The CDR3 runs to 15 residues. CDR3 residues: CASSQDLLGQDTQYF. The part of the CDR3 DNA that was read is TGTGCCAGCAGCCAAGATTTACTGGGGCAAGAC.

This clone was picked up many times. The germline and genes are mouse ones. The missing CDR3 end, 4 residues past where the read stops, is filled in from the germline J gene. This chain connects TRBV13-3 to TRBJ2-5; 10 bases align to TRBD2. With 0 bases clipped from V and 3 bases from J, the junction kept 4 bases outside the gene matches. This CDR3 contains 16 residues. Germline V gives CDR1 NNHDY, CDR2 SYVADS. Here the CDR3 reads CASSDGGLGKQDTQYF. Incomplete CDR3 DNA: TGTGCCAGCAGTGATGGGGGACTGGGGAAGCAAGAC.

Remarks on this clone: Mouse germline and gene names are used. The read comes to an end 4 residues before the CDR3 does, leaving the germline J gene to fill in the end. This rearrangement joins TRBV1 to TRBJ2-4; the D gene is possibly TRBD1 (5 bases). CDR1 is NSQYPW and CDR2 is LRSPGD in the germline V gene (reference sequence). The CDR3 consists of 14 residues. CDR3 region: CTCSADREKNTLYF. The DNA read from the CDR3 is TGCACCTGCAGTGCAGACAGGGAGAAAAAC.

Many counts were recorded for this clone. Gene names denote mouse genes. The read terminates 4 residues ahead of where the CDR3 ends, so the germline J gene completes it. The genes are TRBV13-3 and TRBJ2-1, with 10 bases aligning to TRBD2. CDR1 is NNHDY and CDR2 is SYVADS in the germline V gene. The CDR3 length is 14 residues. With 6 bases clipped from V and 3 bases from J, the junction kept 3 bases outside the gene matches. CDR3 DNA (partial): TGTGCCAGCATAGGGACTGGGGTCTATGCT. Translation: CASIGTGVYA. The entire CDR3 reads CASIGTGVYAEQFF.

This clone was seen many times. Gene names denote mouse genes. The read ends 4 residues early relative to the CDR3; the germline J gene fills the gap. This chain connects TRBV16 to TRBJ2-7, with 8 bases fitting TRBD2. This CDR3 comprises 13 residues. CDR1 and CDR2 (germline): SGHSA, FRNQAP. The covered CDR3 bases are TGTGCAAGCAGCCCGGGGGGGGCGTAT. The encoded protein is CASSPGGAY. Given in full, the CDR3 is CASSPGGAYEQYF.

Of note for this clone: The genes are named according to mouse. The read terminates 4 residues before the CDR3 end, so the remaining end is supplied by the germline J gene. The chain has TRBV31 and TRBJ2-4, with 8 bases identical to TRBD2. This CDR3 has 13 residues. Germline CDR1 is GKSSPN and CDR2 is SITVG. CDR3 DNA, as far as it was read: TGTGCCTGGAGTCTTCTGGGGGGAAAC. Its translation is CAWSLLGGN. Given in full, the CDR3 is CAWSLLGGNTLYF.

This clone is classed as medium-sized. Genes and germline come from the mouse. The CDR3 end falls 4 residues outside the read, so it is completed with the germline J gene. V usage is TRBV19 and J usage is TRBJ2-3, with 12 bases matching TRBD1. CDR3 length equals 16 residues. V gave up 0 bases and J gave up 3 bases; unmatched junction bases: 2. The germline gives CDR1 FNHDT, CDR2 SITEND (reference sequence). The CDR3 here is CASSIGGQGAAETLYF. CDR3 DNA, as far as it was read: TGTGCCAGCAGTATAGGGGGACAGGGGGCCGCAGAA.

This clone was seen many times. Gene names refer to mouse genes. The read terminates 4 residues before the CDR3 end, so the remaining end is supplied by the germline J gene. The chain recombines TRBV29 with TRBJ2-7, with TRBD2 as a possible D gene (7 bases). CDR1 and CDR2 (germline): MSHET, SYDVDS. V was cut by 2 bases and J by 1 base, with 12 bases left in between. The length of the CDR3 is 15 residues. Incomplete CDR3 DNA: TGTGCTAGCAGTTTAGCGGGGGGCGCTTCCTAT. Its protein product is CASSLAGGASY. The whole CDR3 is CASSLAGGASYEQYF.

This clone was found many times. The genes and germline here are from mouse. The read gets to within 4 residues of the CDR3 end, and the germline J gene fills in the rest. This chain joins TRBV5 and TRBJ2-2; 8 bases match TRBD2. The J segment lost 2 bases and the V segment lost 1 base, leaving 0 bases of the junction unmatched. Germline CDR1 reads LGHNA; CDR2 reads YNLKQL (reference sequence). The CDR3 is made up of 15 amino acids. The CDR3 region is CASSQGTGNTGQLYF. Incomplete CDR3 DNA: TGTGCCAGCAGCCAAGGGACTGGGAACACCGGG.

By sample fraction, this clone is medium-sized. The germline and genes are mouse ones. Coverage ceases 4 residues before the CDR3 finishes, and the germline J gene fills in the end. This chain links TRBV12-1 with TRBJ2-3, with 12 bases aligning to TRBD1. Germline V gene lookup returns CDR1 SGHSN and CDR2 HYEKVE. This CDR3 contains 16 residues. Trimming removed 2 bases from V and 3 bases from J; junction bases left unmatched: 5. CDR3 region: CASSPGQGALAETLYF. The DNA read from the CDR3 is TGTGCCAGCTCTCCGGGACAGGGGGCGCTGGCAGAA.

This clone was seen many times. All gene names here are mouse names. The read terminates 4 residues ahead of where the CDR3 ends, so the germline J gene completes it. V is TRBV19 and J is TRBJ1-1, with unresolved D. CDR1 FNHDT and CDR2 SITEND come from the germline V gene (reference sequence). The CDR3 runs to 15 residues. Trimming shortened V by 2 bases and J by 0 bases, and 11 bases separated the two germline ends. The sequenced part of the CDR3 DNA is TGTGCCAGCAGTATCAGGCCATTTGCAAACACA. Protein: CASSIRPFANT. The full CDR3 is CASSIRPFANTEVFF.

This clone has at least ten counts. Mouse names are used for the genes. CDR3 bases read: TGTGCCAGCAGTGAAGTGACTGGGGCTAACTATGCT. Encoded protein: CASSEVTGANYA. From start to end, the CDR3 is CASSEVTGANYAEQFF. This chain uses TRBV13-1 with TRBJ2-1, with 8 bases matching TRBD2. The CDR3 extends 4 residues past the end of the read, so its final part is completed from the germline J gene. Germline CDR1 and CDR2: NSHNY and SYGAGN. This CDR3 contains 16 residues. V was pared by 2 bases and J by 0 bases, with 4 bases of the junction left unmatched.

The sample holds many counts of this clone. Genes and germline come from the mouse. Sequencing ends 4 residues short of the CDR3 end; the germline J gene provides the rest. This sequence joins TRBV5 and TRBJ2-5, with D perhaps matching TRBD1 (6 bases). Looked up from germline, CDR1 is LGHNA and CDR2 is YNLKQL (reference sequence). V was trimmed by 1 base and J by 0 bases, leaving 8 bases between them. There are 15 residues in the CDR3. CDR3 bases read: TGTGCCAGCAGCCAAGTAGGGGGTAACCAAGAC. Its translation is CASSQVGGNQD. The CDR3 as a whole reads CASSQVGGNQDTQYF.

This clone has a count of ten or more. Germline and genes here are mouse. The missing CDR3 end, 4 residues past where the read stops, is filled in from the germline J gene. The rearrangement joins TRBV5 to TRBJ2-1; 10 nucleotides agree with TRBD2. CDR3 length: 15 residues. CDR1 is LGHNA, CDR2 YNLKQL, per germline (reference sequence). The CDR3 here is CASSQDYWGGAEQFF. CDR3 DNA, as far as it was read: TGTGCCAGCAGCCAAGATTACTGGGGGGGAGCT.

As to this clone: Germline and genes here are mouse. The CDR3 end falls 4 residues outside the read, so it is completed with the germline J gene. This chain links TRBV13-3 with TRBJ2-7, with TRBD2 matching 10 bases. The CDR3 consists of 15 residues. CDR1 and CDR2 from the germline V gene are NNHDY and SYVADS. V lost 5 bases, J lost 0 bases, and 5 bases stayed unmatched. CDR3 bases read: TGTGCCAGCAGAGCGACTGGGGGGAGCTCCTAT. It translates to CASRATGGSSY. The whole CDR3 protein is CASRATGGSSYEQYF.

The table lists this clone with many counts. Mouse gene names and germline throughout. The DNA ends 4 residues before the CDR3 does, and the rest of the CDR3 is filled in from the germline J gene. The chain uses TRBV13-1 and TRBJ2-1; the D gene is possibly TRBD2 (5 bases). V shed 0 bases and J shed 3 bases, with 13 bases lying between them. The CDR3 spans 16 residues. Germline CDR1 NSHNY, CDR2 SYGAGN. The sequenced CDR3 bases are TGTGCCAGCAGTGATGCTGGGTGGGGTCTCTATGCT. This encodes CASSDAGWGLYA. The full-length CDR3 reads as CASSDAGWGLYAEQFF.

The table lists this clone with a few counts. Mouse gene names and germline throughout. Coverage ceases 4 residues before the CDR3 finishes, and the germline J gene fills in the end. V is TRBV13-2 and J is TRBJ1-2; TRBD1 aligns across 7 bases. Germline CDR1 NNHNN, CDR2 SYGAGS (reference sequence). CDR3 length: 15 amino acids. V lost 0 bases, J lost 0 bases, and 2 bases stayed unmatched. The CDR3 DNA, read in part, is TGTGCCAGCGGTGATGCTCAGGGGGCAAACTCC. Protein: CASGDAQGANS. The entire CDR3 is CASGDAQGANSDYTF.

This clone was observed at least ten times. The gene names given are mouse names. Read sequence stops 4 residues before the CDR3 end, and the germline J gene provides the missing end. The rearrangement joins TRBV5 to TRBJ2-2, with 7 bases identical to TRBD2. The V gene's germline CDR1 is LGHNA and CDR2 YNLKQL (reference sequence). Losses at the gene ends were 1 base for V and 0 bases for J; bases not matched to a gene: 2. CDR3 length: 16 residues. The CDR3 loop is CASSQGTGANTGQLYF. The sequenced part of the CDR3 DNA is TGTGCCAGCAGCCAAGGGACTGGCGCAAACACCGGG.

By share of the sample, this clone is medium-sized. Gene and germline names: mouse. The read comes to an end 4 residues before the CDR3 does, leaving the germline J gene to fill in the end. V gene TRBV1 combines with J gene TRBJ1-2, with TRBD1 as a possible D gene (5 bases). CDR1 and CDR2 (germline): NSQYPW, LRSPGD (reference sequence). V was trimmed by 1 base and J by 1 base, leaving 10 bases between them. The CDR3 is 15 amino acids. This CDR3 is CTCSAVSGQNSDYTF. The part of the CDR3 DNA that was read is TGCACCTGCAGTGCAGTCTCAGGACAAAACTCC.

This clone is labeled medium-sized. Mouse germline and gene names are used. Read coverage stops 3 residues before the CDR3 terminus; the germline J gene supplies the remainder. This chain joins TRBV1 and TRBJ1-6, with TRBD1 as a possible D gene (6 bases). TRBJ1-6 is treated as an ORF (open reading frame) with a function not yet certain. V was trimmed by 4 bases and J by 5 bases, leaving 9 bases between them. This CDR3 is 14 amino acids long. Germline V gives CDR1 NSQYPW, CDR2 LRSPGD (reference sequence). The covered CDR3 bases are TGCACCTGCAGTGTGGGACAAGATAATTCGCCC. Amino acid sequence: CTCSVGQDNSP. The full CDR3 is CTCSVGQDNSPLYF.

Notes on this clone: Gene names refer to mouse genes. The observed sequence ends 3 residues before the CDR3 terminus, with the missing tail filled in from the germline J gene. The rearrangement joins TRBV31 to TRBJ1-6; 7 positions agree with TRBD1. TRBJ1-6 is placed among ORFs of uncertain function. Germline V gene data show CDR1 as GKSSPN and CDR2 as SITVG. V lost 0 bases, J lost 10 bases, and 9 bases stayed unmatched. This CDR3 has 15 residues. The CDR3 bases that were read are TGTGCCTGGAGTCTAAGGGAGGGGGCGCGATCGCCC. It codes for CAWSLREGARSP. The whole CDR3 sequence is CAWSLREGARSPLYF.

This clone has more than one count but fewer than ten. Each gene name is a mouse one. The read gets to within 4 residues of the CDR3 end, and the germline J gene fills in the rest. The rearrangement links TRBV5 to TRBJ2-5; weak D call: TRBD2 (5 bases). The germline V gene has CDR1 LGHNA and CDR2 YNLKQL (reference sequence). CDR3 size: 13 residues. The CDR3 sequence: CASSQDWEDTQYF. The CDR3 DNA, read in part, is TGTGCCAGCAGCCAAGACTGGGAAGAC.

In its sample, this clone ranks as medium-sized. Genes and germline are mouse. The DNA read from the CDR3 is TGCACCTGCAGTGCAGATCACAACTAT. Its protein is CTCSADHNY. The whole CDR3 sequence reads CTCSADHNYEQYF. The chain is built from TRBV1 and TRBJ2-7; D not resolved. The read terminates 4 residues ahead of where the CDR3 ends, so the germline J gene completes it. Germline loops: CDR1 NSQYPW, CDR2 LRSPGD (reference sequence). The CDR3 extends over 13 amino acids. Trimming removed 0 bases at V and 3 bases at J, with 6 bases between.

By share of the sample, this clone is medium-sized. Gene names and germline match the mouse. With the read ending 3 residues before the CDR3 end, the germline J gene is used to fill in that end. The gene calls are TRBV29 and TRBJ1-6; 10 positions agree with TRBD1. TRBJ1-6 is an ORF, with its function uncertain. V lost 6 bases to trimming and J lost 9 bases; unmatched junction nucleotides: 2. Germline CDR1 and CDR2: MSHET and SYDVDS. There are 13 residues in the CDR3. The CDR3 DNA, read in part, is TGTGCTAGCAGAGGACAGGGGGTTTCGCCC. Its translation: CASRGQGVSP. In full, the CDR3 is CASRGQGVSPLYF.

This clone was observed many times. Germline and genes here are mouse. The read finishes 4 residues shy of the CDR3 end, and the germline J gene is used to complete it. V is TRBV19 and J is TRBJ2-2, with a possible D match to TRBD2 (7 bases). Per the germline V gene, CDR1 is FNHDT and CDR2 is SITEND (reference sequence). The CDR3 has 15 residues. V lost 2 bases and J lost 4, with 12 bases in between. The CDR3 DNA, read in part, is TGTGCCAGCAGTATGGGGGGCGCAGGCACCGGG. It is translated as CASSMGGAGTG. The CDR3, in full, reads CASSMGGAGTGQLYF.

This clone was counted at least ten times. The gene names given are mouse names. The read falls 4 residues short of the CDR3 end, and the missing part is taken from the germline J gene. The rearrangement uses TRBV5 and TRBJ2-7; perhaps TRBD2 as D (6 bases). Trimming pared 4 bases from V and 0 bases from J, leaving 7 bases between. This CDR3 has 13 residues. Germline V gene sequence: CDR1 LGHNA, CDR2 YNLKQL (reference sequence). The part of the CDR3 DNA that was read is TGTGCCAGCAGCCCTGGGGACTCCTAT. Translated, it gives CASSPGDSY. The CDR3 as a whole reads CASSPGDSYEQYF.

This clone has ten or more counts. Gene labels here are mouse ones. The CDR3 end is not reached by the read, which stops 3 residues before it; the germline J gene fills it in. The chain couples TRBV13-2 to TRBJ1-6; D gene ambiguous. TRBJ1-6 is filed as an ORF, its function uncertain. The V end was cut by 1 base, the J end by 4 bases, with 6 bases between. Germline CDR1 and CDR2: NNHNN and SYGAGS (reference sequence). There are 14 residues in the CDR3. Here the CDR3 reads CASGDPRYNSPLYF. The sequenced part of the CDR3 DNA is TGTGCCAGCGGTGATCCCAGGTATAATTCGCCC.

This clone has ten or more counts. Mouse gene names apply. The CDR3 is CTCSANRNSYNSPLYF. CDR3 DNA (partial): TGCACCTGCAGTGCAAACAGAAATTCCTATAATTCGCCC. J is TRBJ1-6 and V is TRBV1; D remains ambiguous. Coverage ceases 3 residues before the CDR3 finishes, and the germline J gene fills in the end. TRBJ1-6 is classed as an ORF, of uncertain function. The V gene's germline CDR1 is NSQYPW and CDR2 LRSPGD (reference sequence). The CDR3 length is 16 residues. The V end was cut by 2 bases, the J end by 0 bases, with 8 bases between.